The 4 T cell receptor beta chains reported below all come from one sample, sequenced in a study of beta chain features in type 1 diabetes. The entirety of the isolated RNA underwent reverse transcription, so expressed TCRB transcripts were sequenced. This table comes from immunoSEQ multiplex PCR, and its TCRdb copy is limited to in-frame clones, with some not included. The profile shows around 340,000 clones, 20% of them singletons. What was sequenced was naive CD4+ T cells from blood. Receptors originate from a woman under 30 in good health.

The chain employs TRBV14 and TRBJ2-7; a possible D gene is TRBD2 (6 bases). CDR1 and CDR2 (germline): SGHDN, FVKESK. V lost 6 bases to trimming and J lost 7 bases, with 22 bases between them. This CDR3 contains 15 residues. The CDR3 DNA sequence: TGTGCCAGCAGAAATAGCGGTGGGACCCGGTTGGAGCAGTACTTC. It specifies CASRNSGGTRLEQYF.

The V and J genes are TRBV6-6 and TRBJ1-1; no clear D. The germline V gene encodes CDR1 MNHNY and CDR2 SVGAGI (reference sequence). V lost 2 bases and J lost 2, with 6 bases in between. The CDR3 runs to 13 residues. The CDR3 region has the DNA TGTGCCAGCAGTTACAACATCAACACTGAAGCTTTCTTT. Its protein is CASSYNINTEAFF.

The genes are TRBV19 and TRBJ1-1; a weak D match, TRBD1 (6 bases). Germline assignment: CDR1 LNHDA and CDR2 SQIVND (reference sequence). V lost 3 bases, J lost 3 bases, and 8 bases lay in between. The CDR3 runs to 13 residues. CDR3 residues: CASSMDRDTEAFF. Written as DNA, the CDR3 is TGTGCCAGTAGTATGGACAGAGACACTGAAGCTTTCTTT.

Only a few counts were recorded for this clone. The chain uses TRBV20-1 and TRBJ2-7; TRBD1 matches 7 bases. The length of the CDR3 is 11 residues. Per the germline V gene, CDR1 is DFQATT and CDR2 is SNEGSKA (reference sequence). With 6 bases clipped from V and 2 bases from J, the junction kept 1 base outside the gene matches. The CDR3 coding sequence is TGCAGTGCCGGGACAGCCTACGAGCAGTACTTC. It codes for CSAGTAYEQYF.